This passage covers 6 T cell receptor beta chains from one sample sequenced in a study of post-analysis software for immune sequencing data. General study results and limits: Included in a set of roughly five TRBV segments more frequent in patients than controls were TRBV5-6, TRBV5-1 and TRBV20-1.

cDNA libraries of TCR beta carried unique molecular identifiers. TCRdb re-called the PCR reads with MiXCR, one entry per CDR3 protein. The data contain more than 500,000 distinct CDR3 sequences, 34% of them singletons. Their antigens remain unidentified. The sample taken for sequencing was blood. These receptors were collected from a girl younger than 18 with multiple sclerosis.

The gene calls are TRBV5-1 and TRBJ2-3, with 12 bases lining up with TRBD2. V gave up 4 bases and J gave up 0 bases; unmatched junction bases: 9. The CDR3 spans 18 residues. Germline-derived CDR1 and CDR2 are SGHRS and YFSETQ. The CDR3 DNA is TGCGCCAGCAGCCCCTCTAGCGGGGGGGCCCTTAGCACAGATACGCAGTATTTT. It is translated as CASSPSSGGALSTDTQYF.

The V gene is TRBV24-1, the J gene TRBJ2-5; a weak D match, TRBD2 (5 bases). The germline CDR1 and CDR2 sequences are KGHDR and SFDVKD. CDR3 size: 14 residues. Trimming left V 4 bases short and J 2 bases short, with 10 bases between. The CDR3 nucleotides read TGTGCCACCAGTGACACCGGGGATCAAGAGACCCAGTACTTC. Residues: CATSDTGDQETQYF.

The CDR3 region is CASSRGTEYGYTF. CDR3 DNA: TGTGCCAGCAGCCGCGGGACCGAATATGGCTACACCTTC. This rearrangement joins TRBV7-2 to TRBJ1-2, with D maybe TRBD1 (5 bases). The V and J ends lost 5 bases and 5 bases respectively, with 12 bases between them. CDR1 and CDR2 (germline): SGHTA, FQGNSA. The CDR3 spans 13 residues.

The chain recombines TRBV7-9 with TRBJ2-1, with a tentative D call TRBD2 (6 bases). The J call could be wrong; TRBJ2-7 is a better fit for the DNA end. The CDR3 consists of 15 residues. In germline, CDR1 is SEHNR, CDR2 FQNEAQ (reference sequence). For the CDR3, the DNA is TGTGCCAGCAGCCTAAGAAGGGACGGGGGCTACGAGCAGTACTTC. This sequence encodes CASSLRRDGGYEQYF.

This chain's CDR3 is CATREGSGEAFF. The CDR3 DNA follows: TGTGCCACCAGGGAGGGGAGTGGTGAAGCTTTCTTT. The J gene is TRBJ1-1, the V gene TRBV15, with TRBD1 as a possible D gene (5 bases). The ends were cut back, 6 bases at V and 7 bases at J, with 12 bases in the middle. Germline CDR1 is LNHNV and CDR2 is YYDKDF (reference sequence). The CDR3 extends over 12 amino acids.

The gene calls are TRBV3-1 and TRBJ1-2; D remains unclear. Trimming took 3 bases from V and 6 from J, leaving 17 bases between them. Per germline, CDR1 LGHDT and CDR2 YNNKEL (reference sequence). CDR3 length: 15 amino acids. Here the CDR3 DNA reads TGTGCCAGCAGCCACGGATCACTAAGAAGGGATGGCTACACCTTC. This gives the protein CASSHGSLRRDGYTF.